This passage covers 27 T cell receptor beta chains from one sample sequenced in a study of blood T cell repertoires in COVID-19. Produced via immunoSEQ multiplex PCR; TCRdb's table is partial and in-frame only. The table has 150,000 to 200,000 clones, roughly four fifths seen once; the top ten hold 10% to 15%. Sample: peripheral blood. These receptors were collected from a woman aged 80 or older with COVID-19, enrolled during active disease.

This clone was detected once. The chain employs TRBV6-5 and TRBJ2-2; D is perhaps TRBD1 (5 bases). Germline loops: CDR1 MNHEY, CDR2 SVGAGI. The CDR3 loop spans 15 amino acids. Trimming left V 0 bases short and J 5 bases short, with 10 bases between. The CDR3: CASSYSGVGTGELFF. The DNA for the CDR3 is TGTGCCAGCAGTTACTCAGGGGTAGGGACCGGGGAGCTGTTTTTT.

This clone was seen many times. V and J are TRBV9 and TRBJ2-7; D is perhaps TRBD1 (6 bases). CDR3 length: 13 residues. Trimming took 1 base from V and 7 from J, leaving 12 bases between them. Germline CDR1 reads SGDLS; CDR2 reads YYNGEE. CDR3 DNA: TGTGCCAGCAGCGTAATCGAAAGGGGGGAGCAGTACTTC. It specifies CASSVIERGEQYF.

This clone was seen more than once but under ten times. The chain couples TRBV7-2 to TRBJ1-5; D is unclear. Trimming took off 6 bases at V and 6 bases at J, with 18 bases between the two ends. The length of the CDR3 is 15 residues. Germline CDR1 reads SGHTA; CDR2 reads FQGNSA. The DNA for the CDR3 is TGTGCCAGCAGAATAGGTGCGGGGAAGGGTCAGCCCCAGCATTTT. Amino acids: CASRIGAGKGQPQHF. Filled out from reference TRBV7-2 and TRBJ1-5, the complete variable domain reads GAGVSQSPSNKVTEKGKDVELRCDPISGHTALYWYRQSLGQGLEFLIYFQGNSAPDKSGLPSDRFSAERTGGSVSTLTIQRTQQEDSAVYLCASRIGAGKGQPQHFGDGTRLSIL.

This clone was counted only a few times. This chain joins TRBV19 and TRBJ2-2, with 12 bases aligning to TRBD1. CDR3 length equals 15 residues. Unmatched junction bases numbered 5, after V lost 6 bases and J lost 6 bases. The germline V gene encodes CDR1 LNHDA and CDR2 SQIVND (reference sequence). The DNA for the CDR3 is TGTGCCAGTAGGTCCGGGACAGGGGGCTCCGGGGAGCTGTTTTTT. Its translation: CASRSGTGGSGELFF.

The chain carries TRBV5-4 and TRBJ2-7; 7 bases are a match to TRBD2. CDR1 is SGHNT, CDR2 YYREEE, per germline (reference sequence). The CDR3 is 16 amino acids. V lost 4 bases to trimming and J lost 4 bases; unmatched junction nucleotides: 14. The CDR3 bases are TGTGCCAGCAGCATCGGCCTGGCGGGAGAGGGGTACGAGCAGTACTTC. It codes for CASSIGLAGEGYEQYF.

The CDR3 sequence: CASRPTSGGSYEQYF. CDR3 in DNA: TGTGCCAGCAGACCCACTAGCGGGGGATCATACGAGCAGTACTTC. This chain joins TRBV6-1 and TRBJ2-7, with 11 bases fitting TRBD2. CDR1 is MNHNS, CDR2 SASEGT, per germline. V trimming: 6 bases; J trimming: 4 bases; junction bases outside the gene matches: 8. The CDR3 consists of 15 residues.

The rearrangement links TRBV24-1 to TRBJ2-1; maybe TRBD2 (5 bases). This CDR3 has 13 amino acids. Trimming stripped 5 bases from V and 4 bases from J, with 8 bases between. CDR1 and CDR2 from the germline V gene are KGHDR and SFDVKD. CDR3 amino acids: CATSGRGYNEQFF. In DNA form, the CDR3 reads TGTGCCACCAGTGGTCGGGGTTACAATGAGCAGTTCTTC.

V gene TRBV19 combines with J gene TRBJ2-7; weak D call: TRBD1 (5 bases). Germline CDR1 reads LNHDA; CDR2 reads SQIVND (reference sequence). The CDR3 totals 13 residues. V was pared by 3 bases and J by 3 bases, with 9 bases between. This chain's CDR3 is CASSMDRGYEQYF. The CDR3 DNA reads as TGTGCCAGTAGTATGGATAGGGGCTACGAGCAGTACTTC.

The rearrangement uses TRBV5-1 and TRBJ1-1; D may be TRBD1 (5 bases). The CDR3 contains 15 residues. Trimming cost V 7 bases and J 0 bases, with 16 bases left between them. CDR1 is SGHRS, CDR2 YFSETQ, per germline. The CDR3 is CASSTGAAMNTEAFF. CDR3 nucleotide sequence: TGCGCCAGCTCGACTGGGGCCGCTATGAACACTGAAGCTTTCTTT.

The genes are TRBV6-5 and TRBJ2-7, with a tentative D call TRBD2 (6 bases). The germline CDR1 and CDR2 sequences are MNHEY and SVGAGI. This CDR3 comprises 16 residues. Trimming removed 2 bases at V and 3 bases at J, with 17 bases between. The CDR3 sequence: CASSYGGVRSRYEQYF. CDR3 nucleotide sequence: TGTGCCAGCAGTTACGGAGGGGTTCGCTCCCGCTACGAGCAGTACTTC.

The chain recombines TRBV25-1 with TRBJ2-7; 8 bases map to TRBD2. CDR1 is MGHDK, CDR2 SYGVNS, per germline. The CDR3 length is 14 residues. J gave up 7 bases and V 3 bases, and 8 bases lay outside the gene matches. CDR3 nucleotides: TGTGCCAGCAGTGATTTCGCGGGGGGTGGTGAGCAGTACTTC. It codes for CASSDFAGGGEQYF.

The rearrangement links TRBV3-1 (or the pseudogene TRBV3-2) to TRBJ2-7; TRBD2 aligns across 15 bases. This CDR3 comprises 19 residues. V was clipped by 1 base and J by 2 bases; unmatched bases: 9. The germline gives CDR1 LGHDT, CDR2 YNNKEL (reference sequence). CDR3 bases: TGTGCCAGCAGCCAAGTACTCGGGACTAGCGGGAGGCCCACCTACGAGCAGTACTTC. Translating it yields CASSQVLGTSGRPTYEQYF.

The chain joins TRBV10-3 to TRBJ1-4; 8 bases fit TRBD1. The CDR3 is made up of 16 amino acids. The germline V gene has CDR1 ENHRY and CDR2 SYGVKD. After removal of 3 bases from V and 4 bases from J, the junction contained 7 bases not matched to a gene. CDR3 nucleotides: TGTGCCATCAGTGAATCGCAGGGGGCGGGTAATGAAAAACTGTTTTTT. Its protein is CAISESQGAGNEKLFF.

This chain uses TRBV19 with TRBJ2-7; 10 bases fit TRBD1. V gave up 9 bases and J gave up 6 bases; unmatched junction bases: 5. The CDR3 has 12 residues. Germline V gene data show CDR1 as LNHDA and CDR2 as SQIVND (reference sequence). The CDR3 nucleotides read TGTGCCAGCCGGGACAGGGGCGTCGAGCAGTACTTC. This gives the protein CASRDRGVEQYF.

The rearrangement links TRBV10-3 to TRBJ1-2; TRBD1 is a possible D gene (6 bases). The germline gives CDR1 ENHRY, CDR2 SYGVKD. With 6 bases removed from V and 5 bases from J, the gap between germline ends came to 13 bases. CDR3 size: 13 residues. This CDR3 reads CAIRPRGRYGYTF. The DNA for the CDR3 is TGTGCCATCAGGCCCAGGGGACGATATGGCTACACCTTC.

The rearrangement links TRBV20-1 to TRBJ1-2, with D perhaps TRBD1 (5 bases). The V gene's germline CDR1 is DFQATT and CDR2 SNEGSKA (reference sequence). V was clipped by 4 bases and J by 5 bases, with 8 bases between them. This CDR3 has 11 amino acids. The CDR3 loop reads CSAMGGYGYTF. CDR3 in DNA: TGCAGTGCTATGGGGGGGTATGGCTACACCTTC.

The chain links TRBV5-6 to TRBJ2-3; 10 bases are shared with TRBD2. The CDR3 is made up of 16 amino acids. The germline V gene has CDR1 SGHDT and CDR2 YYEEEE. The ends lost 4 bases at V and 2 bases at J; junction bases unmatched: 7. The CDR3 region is CASSQYLAGDTDTQYF. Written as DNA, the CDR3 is TGTGCCAGCAGCCAGTACCTAGCGGGGGACACAGATACGCAGTATTTT.

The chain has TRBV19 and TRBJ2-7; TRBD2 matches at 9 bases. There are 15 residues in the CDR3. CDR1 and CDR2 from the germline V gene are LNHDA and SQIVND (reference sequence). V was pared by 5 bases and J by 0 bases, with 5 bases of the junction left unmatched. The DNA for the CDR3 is TGTGCCAGTAGTTCCCTAGCGGGGAGCTCCTACGAGCAGTACTTC. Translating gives CASSSLAGSSYEQYF.

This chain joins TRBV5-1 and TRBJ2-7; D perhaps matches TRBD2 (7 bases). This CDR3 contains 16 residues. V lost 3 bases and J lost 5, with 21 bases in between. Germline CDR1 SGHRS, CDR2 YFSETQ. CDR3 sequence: CASSSLPGGASHEQYF. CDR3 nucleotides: TGCGCCAGCAGCTCCCTTCCTGGGGGGGCCAGCCACGAGCAGTACTTC.

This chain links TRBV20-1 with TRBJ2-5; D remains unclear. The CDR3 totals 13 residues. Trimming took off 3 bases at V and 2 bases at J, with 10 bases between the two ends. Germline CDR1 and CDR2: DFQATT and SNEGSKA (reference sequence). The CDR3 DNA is TGCAGTGCTAGTGCGGCGGCACAAGAGACCCAGTACTTC. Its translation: CSASAAAQETQYF.

The CDR3 region is CASSQGGLGEKLFF. CDR3 sequence (DNA): TGTGCCAGCAGCCAAGGGGGGCTGGGTGAAAAACTGTTTTTT. The rearrangement uses TRBV3-1 (or the pseudogene TRBV3-2) and TRBJ1-4; TRBD1 might be the D (6 bases). Germline V gene data show CDR1 as LGHDT and CDR2 as YNNKEL (reference sequence). Trimming took off 1 base at V and 7 bases at J, with 10 bases between the two ends. The CDR3 contains 14 residues.

The CDR3 is CASRDWGSSGNTIYF. The CDR3 region has the DNA TGTGCCAGCAGGGACTGGGGAAGCTCTGGAAACACCATATATTTT. The chain employs TRBV2 and TRBJ1-3; no clear D gene. CDR3 length equals 15 residues. Looked up from germline, CDR1 is SNHLY and CDR2 is FYNNEI. V dropped 6 bases and J dropped 0 bases, with 12 bases sitting between them.

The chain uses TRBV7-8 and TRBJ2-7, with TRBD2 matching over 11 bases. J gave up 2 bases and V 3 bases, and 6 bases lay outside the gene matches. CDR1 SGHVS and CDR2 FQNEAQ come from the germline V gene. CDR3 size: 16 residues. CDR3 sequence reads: CASSFGPGLAAYEQYF. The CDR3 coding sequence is TGTGCCAGCAGCTTCGGTCCGGGACTAGCGGCCTACGAGCAGTACTTC.

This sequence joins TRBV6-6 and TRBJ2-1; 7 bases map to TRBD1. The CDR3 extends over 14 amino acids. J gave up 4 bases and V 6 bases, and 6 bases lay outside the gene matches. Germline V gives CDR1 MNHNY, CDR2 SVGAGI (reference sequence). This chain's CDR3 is CASSPTGRYNEQFF. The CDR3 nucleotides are TGTGCCAGCAGCCCGACAGGGCGTTACAATGAGCAGTTCTTC.

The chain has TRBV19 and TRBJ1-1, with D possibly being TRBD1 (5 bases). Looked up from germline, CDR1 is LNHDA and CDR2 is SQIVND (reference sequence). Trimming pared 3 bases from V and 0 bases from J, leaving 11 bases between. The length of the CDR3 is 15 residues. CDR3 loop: CASSIGHTMNTEAFF. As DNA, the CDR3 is TGTGCCAGTAGTATTGGACACACTATGAACACTGAAGCTTTCTTT. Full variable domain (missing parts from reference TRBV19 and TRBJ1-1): DGGITQSPKYLFRKEGQNVTLSCEQNLNHDAMYWYRQDPGQGLRLIYYSQIVNDFQKGDIAEGYSVSREKKESFPLTVTSAQKNPTAFYLCASSIGHTMNTEAFFGQGTRLTVV.

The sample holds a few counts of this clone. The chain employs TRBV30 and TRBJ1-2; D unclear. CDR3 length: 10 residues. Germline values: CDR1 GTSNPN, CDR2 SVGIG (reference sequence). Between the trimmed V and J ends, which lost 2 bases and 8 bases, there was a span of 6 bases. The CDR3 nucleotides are TGTGCCTGGAGTCGAGGGGGCTACACCTTC. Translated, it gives CAWSRGGYTF.

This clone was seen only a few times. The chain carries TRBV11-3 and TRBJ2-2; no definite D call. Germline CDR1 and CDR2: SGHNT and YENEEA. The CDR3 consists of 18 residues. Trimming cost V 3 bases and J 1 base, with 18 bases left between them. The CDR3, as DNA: TGTGCCAGCAGCTTCGGTCGAGGTCAGTGGCAGAACACCGGGGAGCTGTTTTTT. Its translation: CASSFGRGQWQNTGELFF. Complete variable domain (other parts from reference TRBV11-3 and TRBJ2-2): EAGVVQSPRYKIIEKKQPVAFWCNPISGHNTLYWYLQNLGQGPELLIRYENEEAVDDSQLPKDRFSAERLKGVDSTLKIQPAELGDSAVYLCASSFGRGQWQNTGELFFGEGSRLTVL.